A single sample gave rise to the 28 T cell receptor beta chains below, sequenced in a study of patients and donors after allogeneic stem cell transplantation. TCRdb processed the RT-PCR reads anew with MiXCR; each CDR3 protein has one entry. The profile covers around 3,000 distinct CDR3 sequences, with about 5% appearing a single time and around 16% taken by the ten largest. Sequenced sample: blood, either unsorted or a sorted T cell fraction (not recorded which). The source is a human donor who was either an allogeneic HSCT recipient or a stem cell or donor lymphocyte infusion donor (not recorded which). It is not recorded whose cells these are; they may come from a transplant donor.

In its sample, this clonotype ranks as large. V usage is TRBV6-2 or TRBV6-3 and J usage is TRBJ2-7; 10 bases map to TRBD2. Per germline, CDR1 MNHEY and CDR2 SVGEGT. CDR3 length: 15 residues. Trimming took 5 bases from V and 6 from J; bases not matched to a gene: 10. The DNA of the CDR3 is TGTGCCAGCAGTCCGGCTAGCGGGAGAAGGAGCGAGCAGTACTTC. Translating gives CASSPASGRRSEQYF.

By share of the sample, this clonotype is medium-sized. The chain employs TRBV7-6 and TRBJ2-2, with 8 bases that match TRBD2. Germline CDR1 SGHVS, CDR2 FNYEAQ. This CDR3 has 16 residues. The junction had 9 bases not matched to a gene; V was cut back by 3 bases and J by 6 bases. CDR3 region: CASSFLSGNNPGELFF. For the CDR3, the DNA is TGTGCCAGCAGCTTCCTTAGCGGGAATAATCCCGGGGAGCTGTTTTTT.

The chain employs TRBV5-5 and TRBJ2-3; no firm D call. V lost 1 base to trimming and J lost 4 bases, with 13 bases between them. CDR1 and CDR2 from the germline V gene are SGHKS and YYEKEE (reference sequence). The CDR3 runs 15 residues. The CDR3 DNA sequence: TGTGCCAGCAGCTTGAGGGTGCGGAGCCCAGATACGCAGTATTTT. Translation: CASSLRVRSPDTQYF.

By proportion, this clonotype is medium-sized. The CDR3 loop reads CASSLDRPGLMETQYF. CDR3 sequence (DNA): TGTGCCAGCAGCTTAGACAGACCTGGGCTCATGGAGACCCAGTACTTC. V and J are TRBV7-8 and TRBJ2-5; D is uncertain. Trimming cost V 1 base and J 5 bases, with 17 bases left between them. CDR1 is SGHVS, CDR2 FQNEAQ, per germline. This CDR3 has 16 residues.

The chain uses TRBV14 and TRBJ1-1; possible D gene TRBD1, 6 bases. Trimming removed 5 bases from V and 4 bases from J, with 17 bases in between. Germline CDR1 SGHDN, CDR2 FVKESK. The CDR3 extends over 15 amino acids. CDR3 in amino acids: CASSKGGVLATEAFF. The CDR3 DNA reads as TGTGCCAGCAGCAAAGGGGGGGTTTTGGCCACTGAAGCTTTCTTT.

This clonotype is labeled as medium-sized (0.01 to 0.1%). The chain is built from TRBV18 and TRBJ2-3; D is perhaps TRBD2 (5 bases). This CDR3 comprises 12 residues. Between the trimmed V and J ends, which lost 2 bases and 10 bases, there was a span of 10 bases. CDR1 is KGHSH and CDR2 is LQKENI in the germline V gene. This CDR3 reads CASSPERTAQYF. CDR3 DNA sequence: TGTGCCAGCTCACCAGAGAGGACTGCGCAGTATTTT.

By share, this clonotype ranks as medium-sized. The chain carries TRBV11-3 and TRBJ2-3; no definite D call. Trimming stripped 0 bases from V and 4 bases from J, with 2 bases between. The CDR3 consists of 12 residues. The germline V gene encodes CDR1 SGHNT and CDR2 YENEEA. CDR3 nucleotides: TGTGCCAGCAGCTTAGATCCAGATACGCAGTATTTT. Translating gives CASSLDPDTQYF.

This clonotype is labeled medium-sized. The chain combines TRBV12-2 with TRBJ2-7; TRBD1, as called in the table, went unchecked against the DNA. TRBV12-2 is deemed a pseudogene. The CDR3 totals 12 residues. The CDR3 sequence is CASRLDRDEQYF. The CDR3, as DNA: TGTGCAAGTCGCTTAGACAGGGACGAGCAGTACTTC.

This clonotype is medium-sized (0.01 to 0.1%). The V gene is TRBV11-2, the J gene TRBJ1-1, with unresolved D. Germline-derived CDR1 and CDR2 are SGHAT and FQNNGV. V was pared by 2 bases and J by 1 base, with 14 bases between. The CDR3 covers 16 residues. The CDR3 bases are TGTGCCAGCAGCTTACGGGAACGACTGACGAACACTGAAGCTTTCTTT. Residues: CASSLRERLTNTEAFF.

This clonotype rates as medium-sized. The V gene is TRBV7-9, the J gene TRBJ1-1; a possible D gene is TRBD1 (5 bases). The CDR3 contains 14 residues. V was shortened by 5 bases and J by 2 bases, with 12 bases between the two germline ends. Germline V gene data show CDR1 as SEHNR and CDR2 as FQNEAQ (reference sequence). The CDR3 DNA reads TGTGCCAGCAGCCTAGGCGGACACAACACTGAAGCTTTCTTT. Amino acids: CASSLGGHNTEAFF.

By share of the sample, this clonotype is medium-sized. V usage is TRBV11-2 and J usage is TRBJ2-7, with D perhaps matching TRBD1 or TRBD2 (5 bases each). The CDR3 is made up of 12 amino acids. Germline loops: CDR1 SGHAT, CDR2 FQNNGV. V was cut by 3 bases and J by 6 bases, with 9 bases left in between. Here the CDR3 reads CASSLAGTEQYF. As DNA, the CDR3 is TGTGCCAGCAGCTTGGCAGGGACCGAGCAGTACTTC.

By frequency in the sample, this clonotype is medium-sized. The genes are TRBV28 and TRBJ2-7, with 10 positions matching TRBD2. The germline CDR1 and CDR2 sequences are MDHEN and SYDVKM. The CDR3 spans 14 residues. V lost 6 bases, J lost 1 base, and 3 bases stayed unmatched. The CDR3 reads CASSPSGRSYEQYF. In DNA form, the CDR3 reads TGTGCCAGCAGCCCTAGCGGGAGATCCTACGAGCAGTACTTC.

This clonotype is medium-sized in the sample. The rearrangement links TRBV12-3 or TRBV12-4 to TRBJ2-1; D is possibly TRBD2 (6 bases). V was trimmed by 5 bases and J by 3 bases, leaving 11 bases between them. This CDR3 region has 14 residues. The CDR3 region has the DNA TGTGCCAGCAGTCGGAGGGTAGGCTACAATGAGCAGTTCTTC. The encoded protein is CASSRRVGYNEQFF.

By frequency in the sample, this clonotype is medium-sized. The chain is built from TRBV5-8 and TRBJ2-5; TRBD2 matches at 7 bases. Germline CDR1 is SGHTS and CDR2 is YDEGEE. The CDR3 has 12 amino acids. V lost 2 bases to trimming and J lost 5 bases; unmatched junction nucleotides: 0. The chain's CDR3 is CASSFGGETQYF. CDR3 in DNA: TGTGCCAGCAGCTTCGGGGGGGAGACCCAGTACTTC.

Sample share makes this clonotype medium-sized. The V call is TRBV20-1, the J call TRBJ1-1; D unclear. The CDR3 contains 15 residues. The germline V and J ends were trimmed by 6 bases and 0 bases, with 17 bases remaining between them. CDR1 is DFQATT and CDR2 is SNEGSKA in the germline V gene (reference sequence). Written as DNA, the CDR3 is TGCAGTGCGACATGGGCTCTAGAAATGAACACTGAAGCTTTCTTT. Protein: CSATWALEMNTEAFF.

By proportion, this clonotype is medium-sized. The chain employs TRBV9 and TRBJ2-1; 7 nucleotides match TRBD2. Germline CDR1 SGDLS, CDR2 YYNGEE. V dropped 0 bases and J dropped 4; count of bases not matched to a gene: 10. The CDR3 is made up of 17 amino acids. The CDR3 loop reads CASSVGAGRDRYNEQFF. In DNA form, the CDR3 reads TGTGCCAGCAGCGTAGGAGCGGGACGAGACCGGTACAATGAGCAGTTCTTC.

By share, this clonotype counts as medium-sized. The J gene is TRBJ2-2, the V gene TRBV6-2 or TRBV6-3; TRBD1 or TRBD2 may be the D gene (5 bases each). The CDR3 covers 14 residues. Deletions cut 4 bases from V and 4 bases from J, with 10 bases between. From germline, CDR1 is MNHEY and CDR2 SVGEGT. CDR3 sequence (DNA): TGTGCCAGCAGTTGGGGGTTTGGCACCGGGGAGCTGTTTTTT. It translates to CASSWGFGTGELFF.

This clonotype is classed as medium-sized. The V call is TRBV7-9, the J call TRBJ2-1; 8 bases align to TRBD2. CDR1 and CDR2 from the germline V gene are SEHNR and FQNEAQ (reference sequence). This CDR3 has 15 residues. With 2 bases clipped from V and 6 bases from J, the junction kept 6 bases outside the gene matches. The CDR3 sequence: CASSLQSGSINEQFF. CDR3 in DNA: TGTGCCAGCAGCTTACAGAGCGGGAGTATCAATGAGCAGTTCTTC.

In its sample, this clonotype ranks as medium-sized. The rearrangement joins TRBV24-1 to TRBJ2-5, with D possibly matching TRBD1 (6 bases). The CDR3 consists of 14 residues. Germline V lookup: CDR1 KGHDR, CDR2 SFDVKD. V was pared by 7 bases and J by 1 base, with 12 bases between. The CDR3 region has the DNA TGTGCCACCAGCCCTACAGGGCCCCAAGAGACCCAGTACTTC. Its protein is CATSPTGPQETQYF.

By frequency in the sample, this clonotype is medium-sized (0.01 to 0.1%). The V and J genes are TRBV20-1 and TRBJ1-6; D is undetermined. The germline V and J ends were trimmed by 1 base and 0 bases, with 13 bases remaining between them. Germline V gives CDR1 DFQATT, CDR2 SNEGSKA (reference sequence). This CDR3 region has 17 residues. CDR3 sequence: CSARAGPGSSYNSPLHF. CDR3 bases: TGCAGTGCTAGAGCTGGGCCCGGGAGCTCCTATAATTCACCCCTCCACTTT.

In its sample, this clonotype ranks as medium-sized. The rearrangement joins TRBV7-3 to TRBJ2-5; D is perhaps TRBD1 (6 bases). Trimming removed 1 base from V and 1 base from J, with 13 bases in between. Per the germline V gene, CDR1 is SGHTA and CDR2 is FQGTGA. This CDR3 comprises 16 residues. CDR3 in DNA: TGTGCCAGCAGCTTAAGGAACACAGGGCCCCAAGAGACCCAGTACTTC. This translates into CASSLRNTGPQETQYF.

This clonotype is classed as medium-sized. The chain is built from TRBV6-2 or TRBV6-3 and TRBJ2-7; 7 nucleotides line up with TRBD1. The CDR3 contains 13 residues. CDR1 and CDR2 (germline): MNHEY, SVGEGT. With V trimmed by 7 bases and J by 3 bases, 6 bases remained unmatched. CDR3 amino acids: CASTGTVGYEQYF. In DNA form, the CDR3 reads TGTGCCAGCACCGGGACAGTAGGCTACGAGCAGTACTTC.

This clonotype was counted only a few times. The chain joins TRBV6-1 to TRBJ2-3, with 7 bases matching TRBD2. This CDR3 has 14 amino acids. CDR1 MNHNS and CDR2 SASEGT come from the germline V gene. V was pared by 8 bases and J by 4 bases, with 9 bases of the junction left unmatched. This CDR3 reads CASRRLAEADTQYF. The CDR3 DNA reads TGTGCCAGCCGTAGACTAGCCGAGGCAGATACGCAGTATTTT.

By sample share, this clonotype is medium-sized. This chain uses TRBV5-1 with TRBJ2-7, with D tentatively TRBD1 (6 bases). The germline V gene encodes CDR1 SGHRS and CDR2 YFSETQ. V lost 3 bases, J lost 4 bases, and 8 bases lay in between. This CDR3 spans 12 amino acids. The CDR3 here is CASSSDRYEQYF. In nucleotides, the CDR3 is TGCGCCAGCAGCTCGGACAGATACGAGCAGTACTTC.

By share, this clonotype counts as medium-sized. The rearrangement joins TRBV20-1 to TRBJ2-3; perhaps TRBD2 as D (6 bases). CDR3 length: 14 residues. V was pared by 3 bases and J by 2 bases, with 12 bases between. The germline gives CDR1 DFQATT, CDR2 SNEGSKA (reference sequence). DNA for the CDR3: TGCAGTGCTAGTGGGGACTCCCCCACAGATACGCAGTATTTT. This sequence encodes CSASGDSPTDTQYF.

This clonotype qualifies as medium-sized. V gene TRBV7-2 combines with J gene TRBJ2-6; maybe TRBD1 (5 bases). Germline-derived CDR1 and CDR2 are SGHTA and FQGNSA. The CDR3 totals 17 residues. Trimming removed 5 bases at V and 2 bases at J, with 16 bases between. CDR3 DNA sequence: TGTGCCAGCAGCCTCGACAGACCTTTAACTGGGGCCAACGTCCTGACTTTC. It yields the protein CASSLDRPLTGANVLTF.

This clonotype is medium-sized within its sample. A junction boundary mismatches the germline segment, possibly from a read error. V gene TRBV10-3 combines with J gene TRBJ2-1; 7 bases fit TRBD2. This CDR3 spans 15 amino acids. From germline, CDR1 is ENHRY and CDR2 SYGVKD. DNA for the CDR3: TGTGCCATCAGTGAGGGGGACTACTCCCACAATGAGCAGTTCTTC. Encoded protein: CAISEGDYSHNEQFF.

This clonotype is medium-sized (0.01 to 0.1%). V and J are TRBV6-2 or TRBV6-3 and TRBJ2-7; TRBD2 is a possible D gene (6 bases). Germline CDR1 reads MNHEY; CDR2 reads SVGEGT. CDR3 length: 15 residues. V was clipped by 4 bases and J by 1 base, with 14 bases between them. The CDR3 nucleotides are TGTGCCAGCAGTTTCCAGGAGGGCCTATCCTACGAGCAGTACTTC. Its protein product is CASSFQEGLSYEQYF.